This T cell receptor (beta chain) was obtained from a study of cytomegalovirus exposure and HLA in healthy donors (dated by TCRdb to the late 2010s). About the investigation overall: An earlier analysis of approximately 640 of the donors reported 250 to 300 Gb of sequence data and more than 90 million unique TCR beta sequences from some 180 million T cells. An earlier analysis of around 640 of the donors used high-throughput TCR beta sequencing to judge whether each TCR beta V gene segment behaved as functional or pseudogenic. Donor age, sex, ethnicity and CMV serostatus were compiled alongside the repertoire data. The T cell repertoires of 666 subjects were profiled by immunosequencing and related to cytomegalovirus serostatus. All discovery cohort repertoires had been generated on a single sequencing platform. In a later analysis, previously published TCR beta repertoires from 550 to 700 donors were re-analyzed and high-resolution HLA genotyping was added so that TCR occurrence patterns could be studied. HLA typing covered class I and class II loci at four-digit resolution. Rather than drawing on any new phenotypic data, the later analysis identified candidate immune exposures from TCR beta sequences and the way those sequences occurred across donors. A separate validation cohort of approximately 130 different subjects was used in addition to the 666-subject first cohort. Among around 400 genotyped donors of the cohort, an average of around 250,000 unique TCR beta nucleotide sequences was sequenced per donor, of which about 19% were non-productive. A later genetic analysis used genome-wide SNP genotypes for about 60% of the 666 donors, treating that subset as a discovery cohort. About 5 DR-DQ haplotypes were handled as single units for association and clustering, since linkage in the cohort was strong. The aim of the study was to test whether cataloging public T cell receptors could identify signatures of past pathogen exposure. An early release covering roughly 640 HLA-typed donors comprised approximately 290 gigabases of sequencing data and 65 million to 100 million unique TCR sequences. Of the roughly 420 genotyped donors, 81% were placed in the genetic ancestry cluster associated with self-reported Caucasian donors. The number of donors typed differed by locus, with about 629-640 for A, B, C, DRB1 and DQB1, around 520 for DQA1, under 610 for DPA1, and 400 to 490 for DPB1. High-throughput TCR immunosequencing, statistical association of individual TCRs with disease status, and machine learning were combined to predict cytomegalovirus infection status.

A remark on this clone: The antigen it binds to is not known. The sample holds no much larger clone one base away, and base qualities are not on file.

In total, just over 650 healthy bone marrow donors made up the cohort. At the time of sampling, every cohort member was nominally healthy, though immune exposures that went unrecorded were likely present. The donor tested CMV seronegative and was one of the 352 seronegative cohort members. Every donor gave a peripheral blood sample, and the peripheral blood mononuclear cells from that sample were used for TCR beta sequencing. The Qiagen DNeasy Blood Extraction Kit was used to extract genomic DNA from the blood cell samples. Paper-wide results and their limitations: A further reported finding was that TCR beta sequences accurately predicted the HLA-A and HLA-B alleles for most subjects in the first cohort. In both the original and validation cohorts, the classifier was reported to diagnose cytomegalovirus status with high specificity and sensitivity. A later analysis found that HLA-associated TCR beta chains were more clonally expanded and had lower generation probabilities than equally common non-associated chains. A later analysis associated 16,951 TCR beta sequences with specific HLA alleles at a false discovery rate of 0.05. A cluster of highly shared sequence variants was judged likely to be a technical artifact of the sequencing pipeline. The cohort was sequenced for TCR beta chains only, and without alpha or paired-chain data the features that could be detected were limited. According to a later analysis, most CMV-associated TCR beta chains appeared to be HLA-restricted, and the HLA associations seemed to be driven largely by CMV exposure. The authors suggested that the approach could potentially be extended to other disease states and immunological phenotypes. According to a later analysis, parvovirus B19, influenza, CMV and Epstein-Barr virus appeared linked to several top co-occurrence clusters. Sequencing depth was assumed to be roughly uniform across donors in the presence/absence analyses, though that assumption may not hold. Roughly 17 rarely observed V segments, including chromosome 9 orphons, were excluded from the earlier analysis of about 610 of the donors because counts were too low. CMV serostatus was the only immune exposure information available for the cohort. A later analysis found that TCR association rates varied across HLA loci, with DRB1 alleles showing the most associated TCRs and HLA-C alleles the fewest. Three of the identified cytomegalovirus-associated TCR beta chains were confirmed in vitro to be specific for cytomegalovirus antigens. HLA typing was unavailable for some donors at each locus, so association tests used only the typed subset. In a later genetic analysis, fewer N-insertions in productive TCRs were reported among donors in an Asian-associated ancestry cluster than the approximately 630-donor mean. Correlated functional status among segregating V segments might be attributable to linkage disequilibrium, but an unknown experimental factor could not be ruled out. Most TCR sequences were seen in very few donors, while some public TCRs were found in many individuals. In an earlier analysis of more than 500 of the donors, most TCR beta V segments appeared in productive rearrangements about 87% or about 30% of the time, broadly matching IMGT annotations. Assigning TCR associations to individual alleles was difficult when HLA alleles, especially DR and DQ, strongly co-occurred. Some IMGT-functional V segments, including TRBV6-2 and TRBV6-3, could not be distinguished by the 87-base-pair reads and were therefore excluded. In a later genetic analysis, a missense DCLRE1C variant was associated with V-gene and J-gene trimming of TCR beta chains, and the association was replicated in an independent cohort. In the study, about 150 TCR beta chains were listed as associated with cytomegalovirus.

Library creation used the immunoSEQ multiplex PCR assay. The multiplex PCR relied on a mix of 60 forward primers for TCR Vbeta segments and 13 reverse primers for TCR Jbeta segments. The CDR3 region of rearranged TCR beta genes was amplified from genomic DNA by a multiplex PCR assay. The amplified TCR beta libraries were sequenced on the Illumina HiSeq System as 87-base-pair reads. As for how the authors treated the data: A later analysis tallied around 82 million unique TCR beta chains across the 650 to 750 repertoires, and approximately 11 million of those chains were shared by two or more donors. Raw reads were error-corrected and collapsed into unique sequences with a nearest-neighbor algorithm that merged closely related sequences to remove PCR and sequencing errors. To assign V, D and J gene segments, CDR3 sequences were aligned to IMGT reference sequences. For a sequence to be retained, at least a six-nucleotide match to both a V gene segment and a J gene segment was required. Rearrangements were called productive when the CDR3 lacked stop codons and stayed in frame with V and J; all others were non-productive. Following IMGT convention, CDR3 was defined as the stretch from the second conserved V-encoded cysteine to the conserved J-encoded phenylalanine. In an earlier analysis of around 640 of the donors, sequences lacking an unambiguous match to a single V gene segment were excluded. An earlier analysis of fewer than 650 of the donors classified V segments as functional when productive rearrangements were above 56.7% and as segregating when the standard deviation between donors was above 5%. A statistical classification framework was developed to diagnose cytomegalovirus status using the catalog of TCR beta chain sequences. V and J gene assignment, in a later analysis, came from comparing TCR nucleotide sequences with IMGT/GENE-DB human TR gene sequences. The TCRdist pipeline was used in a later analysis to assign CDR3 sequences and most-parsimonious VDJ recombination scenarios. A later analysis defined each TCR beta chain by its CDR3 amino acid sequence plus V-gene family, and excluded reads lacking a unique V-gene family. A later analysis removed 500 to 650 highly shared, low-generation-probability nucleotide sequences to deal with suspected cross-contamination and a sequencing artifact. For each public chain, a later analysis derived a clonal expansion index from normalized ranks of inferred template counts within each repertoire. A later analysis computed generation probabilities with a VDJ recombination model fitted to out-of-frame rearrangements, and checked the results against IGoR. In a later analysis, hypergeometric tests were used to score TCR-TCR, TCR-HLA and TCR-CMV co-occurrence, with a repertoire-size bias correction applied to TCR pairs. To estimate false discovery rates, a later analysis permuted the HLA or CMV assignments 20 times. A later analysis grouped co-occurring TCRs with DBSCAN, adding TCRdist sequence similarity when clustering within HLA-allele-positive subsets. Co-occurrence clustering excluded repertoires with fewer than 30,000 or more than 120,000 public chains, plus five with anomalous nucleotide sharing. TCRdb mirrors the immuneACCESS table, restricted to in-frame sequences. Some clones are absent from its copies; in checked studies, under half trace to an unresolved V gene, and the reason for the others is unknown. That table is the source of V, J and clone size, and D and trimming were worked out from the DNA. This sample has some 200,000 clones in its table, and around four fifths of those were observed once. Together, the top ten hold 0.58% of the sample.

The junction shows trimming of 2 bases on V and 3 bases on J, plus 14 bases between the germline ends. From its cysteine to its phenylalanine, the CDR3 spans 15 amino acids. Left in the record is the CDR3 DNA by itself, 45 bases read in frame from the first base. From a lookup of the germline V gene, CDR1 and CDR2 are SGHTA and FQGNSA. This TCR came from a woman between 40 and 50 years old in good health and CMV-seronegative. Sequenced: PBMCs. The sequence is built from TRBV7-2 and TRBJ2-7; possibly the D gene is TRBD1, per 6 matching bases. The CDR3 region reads CASSLQAGQYYEQYF. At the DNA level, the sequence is TGTGCCAGCAGCTTACAGGCAGGACAGTACTACGAGCAGTACTTC.